Each of the 23 T cell receptor beta chains below was sequenced from the same sample in a study of T cell responses to AZD1222 COVID-19 vaccine. Sequenced by immunoSEQ multiplex PCR; TCRdb stores in-frame clones only, minus some. Of more than 150,000 clones listed, almost 95% are singletons. This material consisted of peripheral blood, taken on day 0 of AZD1222 vaccination. These receptor sequences come from an adult in good health.

This chain uses TRBV2 with TRBJ2-2; a weak D match, TRBD2 (5 bases). Per the germline V gene, CDR1 is SNHLY and CDR2 is FYNNEI. The CDR3 sequence is 13 residues long. Trimming removed 3 bases from V and 9 bases from J, with 11 bases in between. CDR3 nucleotide sequence: TGTGCCAGCAGTGAGGCTAGCTCACGGGAGCTGTTTTTT. Its translation is CASSEASSRELFF.

This chain connects TRBV7-9 to TRBJ2-2, with TRBD2 matching 10 bases. Germline-derived CDR1 and CDR2 are SEHNR and FQNEAQ (reference sequence). V dropped 4 bases and J dropped 1; count of bases not matched to a gene: 9. This CDR3 has 18 amino acids. The CDR3 loop is CASSSGHLAGVNTGELFF. CDR3 bases: TGTGCCAGCAGCTCCGGACACCTAGCGGGAGTGAACACCGGGGAGCTGTTTTTT.

J is TRBJ1-1 and V is TRBV27; D ambiguous. The CDR3 has 15 amino acids. Per germline, CDR1 MNHEY and CDR2 SMNVEV (reference sequence). The V and J ends lost 2 bases and 0 bases respectively, with 10 bases between them. In DNA, the CDR3 is TGTGCCAGCAGTTTAATTTCATTCTTGAACACTGAAGCTTTCTTT. Amino acid sequence: CASSLISFLNTEAFF.

The chain combines TRBV6-5 with TRBJ2-3, with D uncertain. Trimming left V 0 bases short and J 5 bases short, with 6 bases between. CDR1 MNHEY and CDR2 SVGAGI come from the germline V gene. CDR3 length equals 13 residues. DNA of the CDR3: TGTGCCAGCAGTTACTCCCTGGAAGATACGCAGTATTTT. Amino acids: CASSYSLEDTQYF.

This chain joins TRBV5-1 and TRBJ2-7; TRBD1 agrees at 8 bases. CDR3 length: 15 residues. The ends lost 4 bases at V and 0 bases at J; junction bases unmatched: 6. The V gene's germline CDR1 is SGHRS and CDR2 YFSETQ. The CDR3 region has the DNA TGCGCCAGCAGCCCGACAGGGGTGAGCTCCTACGAGCAGTACTTC. It translates to CASSPTGVSSYEQYF.

The chain joins TRBV19 to TRBJ2-7; D might be TRBD1 (7 bases). This CDR3 has 15 residues. CDR1 and CDR2 from the germline V gene are LNHDA and SQIVND (reference sequence). V shed 3 bases and J shed 3 bases, with 15 bases lying between them. The DNA of the CDR3 is TGTGCCAGTAGTATGGCGGGACAGAACGGCTACGAGCAGTACTTC. It specifies CASSMAGQNGYEQYF.

This chain joins TRBV29-1 and TRBJ2-1, with 9 bases identical to TRBD1. This CDR3 has 14 amino acids. J was trimmed by 8 bases and V by 4 bases; bases with no gene match: 9. Germline values: CDR1 SQVTM, CDR2 ANQGSEA. CDR3 amino acids: CSVAHRGLDDEQFF. DNA for the CDR3: TGCAGCGTTGCGCACAGGGGGCTGGACGATGAGCAGTTCTTC.

In this sample, this clone turned up once. The CDR3 spells CASREGRGRTDTQYF. CDR3 coding DNA: TGTGCCAGCAGGGAGGGGCGGGGTCGCACAGATACGCAGTATTTT. The rearrangement uses TRBV6-4 and TRBJ2-3; a weak D match, TRBD2 (6 bases). CDR1 is MRHNA, CDR2 SNTAGT, per germline. V lost 6 bases to trimming and J lost 1 base, with 14 bases between them. The CDR3 contains 15 residues.

The chain's CDR3 is CASSYGEPPLHF. For the CDR3, the DNA is TGTGCCAGCAGTTACGGGGAACCACCCCTCCACTTT. The chain carries TRBV6-2 or TRBV6-3 and TRBJ1-6; no reliable D call. V was shortened by 2 bases and J by 11 bases, with 7 bases between the two germline ends. Germline V lookup: CDR1 MNHEY, CDR2 SVGEGT. The CDR3 spans 12 residues.

CDR3 nucleotide sequence: TGTGCCACCAGTGATTTGCAATTGGGGGAGGGTGGAGATACGCAGTATTTT. It specifies CATSDLQLGEGGDTQYF. The rearrangement joins TRBV24-1 to TRBJ2-3; 7 nucleotides line up with TRBD2. J gave up 5 bases and V 0 bases, and 10 bases lay outside the gene matches. The CDR3 covers 17 residues. The germline gives CDR1 KGHDR, CDR2 SFDVKD.

A note on this clone: Because the CDR3's place on the DNA is in doubt, the DNA is left out and the CDR3 is given as listed by TCRdb. This sequence joins TRBV28 and TRBJ1-1. Germline V CDR1 and CDR2: MDHEN, SYDVKM. The CDR3 is made up of 13 amino acids, end residues included. CDR3 amino acids: CASILVGKGEAFF.

This chain joins TRBV7-2 and TRBJ1-6; no firm D call. V was clipped by 1 base and J by 0 bases, with 10 bases between them. There are 17 residues in the CDR3. Germline V gene lookup returns CDR1 SGHTA and CDR2 FQGNSA. Here the CDR3 reads CASSLGRRSSYNSPLHF. The CDR3 DNA sequence: TGTGCCAGCAGCTTAGGAAGACGGAGCTCCTATAATTCACCCCTCCACTTT.

This clone was observed once. A much larger clone differs by one base, so this may be a read error. Other DNA sequences of this sample code for an identical CDR3. This sequence joins TRBV7-8 and TRBJ1-2, with D perhaps TRBD1 (5 bases). Trimming removed 4 bases at V and 2 bases at J, with 8 bases between. The CDR3 spans 13 residues. CDR1 SGHVS and CDR2 FQNEAQ come from the germline V gene. The CDR3 sequence: CASSSGGNYGYTF. CDR3 nucleotide sequence: TGTGCCAGCAGCTCCGGGGGAAACTATGGCTACACCTTC.

The chain has TRBV29-1 and TRBJ1-2; a weak D match, TRBD1 (6 bases). V was clipped by 7 bases and J by 3 bases, with 12 bases between them. Looked up from germline, CDR1 is SQVTM and CDR2 is ANQGSEA. The CDR3 covers 12 residues. For the CDR3, the DNA is TGCAGCGCCCGACAGGACGACTATGGCTACACCTTC. Translation gives CSARQDDYGYTF.

The chain has TRBV18 and TRBJ1-2; D not resolved. The CDR3 runs to 15 residues. Germline V lookup: CDR1 KGHSH, CDR2 LQKENI. Trimming took 3 bases from V and 0 from J, leaving 11 bases between them. CDR3 coding DNA: TGTGCCAGCTCACCCGGGCCCTACCCTAACTATGGCTACACCTTC. It translates to CASSPGPYPNYGYTF.

V gene TRBV6-5 combines with J gene TRBJ1-5; 12 bases map to TRBD1. The CDR3 loop spans 14 amino acids. V shed 8 bases and J 7 bases; nucleotides not matched to a gene: 6. Per germline, CDR1 MNHEY and CDR2 SVGAGI. CDR3 in DNA: TGTGCCAGCGGGGGACAGGGGGCGCGGCAGCCCCAGCATTTT. Protein sequence: CASGGQGARQPQHF.

V gene TRBV28 combines with J gene TRBJ2-7; TRBD1 agrees at 7 bases. With V trimmed by 4 bases and J by 1 base, 7 bases remained unmatched. This CDR3 has 15 residues. Germline V lookup: CDR1 MDHEN, CDR2 SYDVKM. The CDR3 is CASSSRGQVSYEQYF. CDR3 nucleotide sequence: TGTGCCAGCAGTTCCCGAGGACAGGTTTCCTACGAGCAGTACTTC.

The chain uses TRBV9 and TRBJ1-2, with a possible D match to TRBD1 (6 bases). V was pared by 0 bases and J by 4 bases, with 10 bases between. The CDR3 spans 14 residues. From germline, CDR1 is SGDLS and CDR2 YYNGEE. The CDR3 region has the DNA TGTGCCAGCAGCGTAGTGACAGGCAGCTATGGCTACACCTTC. Its protein product is CASSVVTGSYGYTF.

The CDR3, as DNA: TGTGCCAGTAGTATTCCCGGATCGGCGGGTGGCTACACCTTC. Translation gives CASSIPGSAGGYTF. The chain recombines TRBV19 with TRBJ1-2, with D unresolved. This CDR3 spans 14 amino acids. The germline CDR1 and CDR2 sequences are LNHDA and SQIVND (reference sequence). V was pared by 3 bases and J by 7 bases, with 15 bases between. Full variable domain (outside the CDR3, taken from reference TRBV19 and TRBJ1-2): DGGITQSPKYLFRKEGQNVTLSCEQNLNHDAMYWYRQDPGQGLRLIYYSQIVNDFQKGDIAEGYSVSREKKESFPLTVTSAQKNPTAFYLCASSIPGSAGGYTFGSGTRLTVV.

This chain joins TRBV4-1 and TRBJ1-1; the match to TRBD1 covers 12 bases. The CDR3 extends over 22 amino acids. Germline V lookup: CDR1 MGHRA, CDR2 YSYEKL. Trimming cost V 4 bases and J 2 bases; bases outside gene matches: 23. Here the CDR3 DNA reads TGCGCCAGCAGCCGGATACTCACTCTGATGGGACAGGGGGCAGACCGAAACACTGAAGCTTTCTTT. Its protein is CASSRILTLMGQGADRNTEAFF.

This clone has a single count. The CDR3, as DNA: TGTGCCAGCAGCCAAGACGGGTCAAGCGGGAGTGGCGCCGGGGAGCTGTTTTTT. Translation: CASSQDGSSGSGAGELFF. V gene TRBV4-2 combines with J gene TRBJ2-2; 8 bases map to TRBD2. In germline, CDR1 is LGHNA, CDR2 YNFKEQ. The CDR3 runs to 18 residues. The junction had 12 bases not matched to a gene; V was cut back by 0 bases and J by 6 bases.

V is TRBV6-2 or TRBV6-3 and J is TRBJ2-3; TRBD1 is a possible D gene (6 bases). CDR3 size: 14 residues. From germline, CDR1 is MNHEY and CDR2 SVGEGT. Trimming stripped 6 bases from V and 6 bases from J, with 16 bases between. DNA of the CDR3: TGTGCCAGCAGCCGCCTGGGGGCGGAGGATACGCAGTATTTT. Translation: CASSRLGAEDTQYF.

The CDR3 region is CASREGNAGEAFF. CDR3 DNA: TGCGCCAGCAGAGAAGGGAACGCAGGTGAAGCTTTCTTT. The rearrangement joins TRBV5-1 to TRBJ1-1; D remains unclear. CDR1 is SGHRS and CDR2 is YFSETQ in the germline V gene. V dropped 5 bases and J dropped 7 bases, with 15 bases sitting between them. The CDR3 consists of 13 residues.